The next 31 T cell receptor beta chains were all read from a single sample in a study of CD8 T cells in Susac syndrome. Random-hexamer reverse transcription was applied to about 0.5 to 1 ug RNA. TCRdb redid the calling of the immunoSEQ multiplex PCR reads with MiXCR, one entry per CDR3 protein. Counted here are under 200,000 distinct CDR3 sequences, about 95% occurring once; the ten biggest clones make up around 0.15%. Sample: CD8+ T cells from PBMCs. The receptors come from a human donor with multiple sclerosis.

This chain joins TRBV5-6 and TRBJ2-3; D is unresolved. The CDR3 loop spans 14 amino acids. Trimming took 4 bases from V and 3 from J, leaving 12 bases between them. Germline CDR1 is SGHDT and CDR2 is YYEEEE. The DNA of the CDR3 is TGTGCCAGCAGCCCTCCCTGGGGAACAGATACGCAGTATTTT. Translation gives CASSPPWGTDTQYF.

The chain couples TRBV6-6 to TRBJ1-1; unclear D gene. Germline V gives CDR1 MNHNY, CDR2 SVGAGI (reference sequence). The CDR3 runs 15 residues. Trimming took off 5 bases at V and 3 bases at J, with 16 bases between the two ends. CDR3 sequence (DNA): TGTGCCAGCAGTCCCCCTACCCGGACTTACACTGAAGCTTTCTTT. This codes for CASSPPTRTYTEAFF.

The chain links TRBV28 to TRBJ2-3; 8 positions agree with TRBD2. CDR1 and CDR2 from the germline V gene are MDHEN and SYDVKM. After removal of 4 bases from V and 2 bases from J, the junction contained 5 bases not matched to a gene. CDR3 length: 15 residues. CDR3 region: CASSSKREITDTQYF. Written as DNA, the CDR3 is TGTGCCAGCAGTTCGAAGCGGGAGATCACAGATACGCAGTATTTT.

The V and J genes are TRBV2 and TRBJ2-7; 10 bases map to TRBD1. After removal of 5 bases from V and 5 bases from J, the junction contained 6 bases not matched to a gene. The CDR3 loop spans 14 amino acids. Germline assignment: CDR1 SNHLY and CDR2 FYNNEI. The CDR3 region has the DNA TGTGCCAGCAGTACCGGGACAGGGGAAGACGAGCAGTACTTC. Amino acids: CASSTGTGEDEQYF.

The CDR3: CASSLELAGGVTDTQYF. For the CDR3, the DNA is TGCGCCAGCAGCTTGGAACTAGCGGGAGGGGTCACAGATACGCAGTATTTT. The gene calls are TRBV5-1 and TRBJ2-3, with 13 bases lining up with TRBD2. CDR1 is SGHRS, CDR2 YFSETQ, per germline. The length of the CDR3 is 17 residues. V dropped 0 bases and J dropped 2; count of bases not matched to a gene: 3.

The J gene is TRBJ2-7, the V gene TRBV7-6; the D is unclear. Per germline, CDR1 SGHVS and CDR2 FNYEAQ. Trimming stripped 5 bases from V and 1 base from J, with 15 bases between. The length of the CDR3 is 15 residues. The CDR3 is CASSQRPGQSYEQYF. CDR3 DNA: TGTGCCAGCAGCCAAAGGCCCGGGCAGTCCTACGAGCAGTACTTC. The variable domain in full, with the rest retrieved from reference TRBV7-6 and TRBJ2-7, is GAGVSQSPRYKVTKRGQDVALRCDPISGHVSLYWYRQALGQGPEFLTYFNYEAQQDKSGLPNDRFSAERPEGSISTLTIQRTEQRDSAMYRCASSQRPGQSYEQYFGPGTRLTVT.

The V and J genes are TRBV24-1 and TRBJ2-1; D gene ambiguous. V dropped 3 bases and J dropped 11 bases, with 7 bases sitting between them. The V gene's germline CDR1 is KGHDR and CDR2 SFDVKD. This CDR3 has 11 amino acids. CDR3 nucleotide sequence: TGTGCCACCAGTGATCGGGTCAAGCAGTTCTTC. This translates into CATSDRVKQFF.

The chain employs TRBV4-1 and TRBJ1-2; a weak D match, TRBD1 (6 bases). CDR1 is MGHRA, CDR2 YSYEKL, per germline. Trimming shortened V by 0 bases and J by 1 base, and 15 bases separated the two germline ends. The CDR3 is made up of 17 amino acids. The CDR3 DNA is TGCGCCAGCAGCCAAGATCGAGGGGGTACTCTTAACTATGGCTACACCTTC. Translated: CASSQDRGGTLNYGYTF.

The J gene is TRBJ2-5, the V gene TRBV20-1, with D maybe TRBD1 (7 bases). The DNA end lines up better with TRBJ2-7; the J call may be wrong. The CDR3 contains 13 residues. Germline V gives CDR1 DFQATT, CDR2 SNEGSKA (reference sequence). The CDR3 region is CSASGGQIYEQYF. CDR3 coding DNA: TGCAGTGCTAGCGGGGGACAGATATACGAGCAGTACTTC.

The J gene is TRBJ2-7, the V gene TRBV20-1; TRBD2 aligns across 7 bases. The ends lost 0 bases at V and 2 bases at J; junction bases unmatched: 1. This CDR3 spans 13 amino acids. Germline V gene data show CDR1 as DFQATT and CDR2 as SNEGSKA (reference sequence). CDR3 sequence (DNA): TGCAGTGCTAGAGATCGGGGGGCCTACGAGCAGTACTTC. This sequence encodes CSARDRGAYEQYF.

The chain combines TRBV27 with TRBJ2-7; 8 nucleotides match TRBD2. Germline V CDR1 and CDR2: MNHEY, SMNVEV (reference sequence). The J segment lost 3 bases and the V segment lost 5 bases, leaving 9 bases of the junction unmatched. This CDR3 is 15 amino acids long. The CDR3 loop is CASSMTSAQFYEQYF. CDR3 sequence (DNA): TGTGCCAGCAGTATGACTAGCGCCCAGTTCTACGAGCAGTACTTC.

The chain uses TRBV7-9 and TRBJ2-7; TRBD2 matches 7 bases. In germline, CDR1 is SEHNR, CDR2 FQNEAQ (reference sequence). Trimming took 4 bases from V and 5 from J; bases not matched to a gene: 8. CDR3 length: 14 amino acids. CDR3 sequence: CASSSPGGRDEQYF. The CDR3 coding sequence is TGTGCCAGCAGCTCTCCGGGGGGTAGAGACGAGCAGTACTTC.

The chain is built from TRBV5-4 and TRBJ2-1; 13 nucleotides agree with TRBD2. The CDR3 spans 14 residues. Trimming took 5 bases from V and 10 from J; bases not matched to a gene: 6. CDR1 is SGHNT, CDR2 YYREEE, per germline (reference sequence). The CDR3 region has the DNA TGTGCCAGCAGACCCGGGACTAGCGGGACCGAGCAGTTCTTC. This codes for CASRPGTSGTEQFF. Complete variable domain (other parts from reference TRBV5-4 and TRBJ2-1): ETGVTQSPTHLIKTRGQQVTLRCSSQSGHNTVSWYQQALGQGPQFIFQYYREEENGRGNFPPRFSGLQFPNYSSELNVNALELDDSALYLCASRPGTSGTEQFFGPGTRLTVL.

In nucleotides, the CDR3 is TGTGCCAGCAGCTTGACACTAGCCTACGAGCAGTACTTC. Protein: CASSLTLAYEQYF. The chain joins TRBV7-2 to TRBJ2-7; the D gene is possibly TRBD2 (5 bases). The CDR3 totals 13 residues. Trimming removed 3 bases at V and 2 bases at J, with 8 bases between. Germline loops: CDR1 SGHTA, CDR2 FQGNSA.

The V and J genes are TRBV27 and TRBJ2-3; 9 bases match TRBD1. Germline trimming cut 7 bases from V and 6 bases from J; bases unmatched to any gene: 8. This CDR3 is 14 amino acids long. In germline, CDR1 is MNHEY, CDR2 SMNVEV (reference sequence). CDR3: CASTGTGLTDTQYF. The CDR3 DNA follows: TGTGCCAGCACCGGGACAGGGCTTACCGATACGCAGTATTTT.

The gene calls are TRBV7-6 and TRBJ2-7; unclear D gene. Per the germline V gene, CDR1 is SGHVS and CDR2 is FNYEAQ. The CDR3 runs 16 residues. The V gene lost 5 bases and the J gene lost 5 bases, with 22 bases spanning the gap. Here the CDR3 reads CASSPTPARPTNEQYF. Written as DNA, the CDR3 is TGTGCCAGCAGCCCAACCCCGGCTAGGCCAACTAACGAGCAGTACTTC.

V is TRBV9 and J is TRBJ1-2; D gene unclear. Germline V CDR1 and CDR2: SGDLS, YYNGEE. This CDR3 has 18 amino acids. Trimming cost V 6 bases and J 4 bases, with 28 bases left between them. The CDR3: CASTPPCYEVGVCYGYTF. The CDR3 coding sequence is TGTGCCAGCACCCCCCCATGTTACGAGGTTGGGGTTTGCTATGGCTACACCTTC.

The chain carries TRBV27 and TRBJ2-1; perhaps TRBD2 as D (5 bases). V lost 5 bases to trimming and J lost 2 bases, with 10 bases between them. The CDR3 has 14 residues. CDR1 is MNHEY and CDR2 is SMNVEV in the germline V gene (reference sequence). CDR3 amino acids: CASSVASPYNEQFF. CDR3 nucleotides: TGTGCCAGCAGTGTAGCGTCGCCCTACAATGAGCAGTTCTTC.

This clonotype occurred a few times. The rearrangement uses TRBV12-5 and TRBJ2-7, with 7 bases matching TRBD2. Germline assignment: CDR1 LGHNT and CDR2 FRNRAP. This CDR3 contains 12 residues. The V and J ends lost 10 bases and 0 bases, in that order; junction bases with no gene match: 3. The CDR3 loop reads CATSGDSYEQYF. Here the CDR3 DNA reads TGTGCTACGAGCGGGGACTCCTACGAGCAGTACTTC.

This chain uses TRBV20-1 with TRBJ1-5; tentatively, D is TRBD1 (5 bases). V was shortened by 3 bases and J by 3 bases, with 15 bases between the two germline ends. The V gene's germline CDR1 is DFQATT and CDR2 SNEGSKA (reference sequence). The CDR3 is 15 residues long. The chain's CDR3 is CSARVTGDSNQPQHF. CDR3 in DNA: TGCAGTGCTAGGGTTACAGGAGACTCCAATCAGCCCCAGCATTTT.

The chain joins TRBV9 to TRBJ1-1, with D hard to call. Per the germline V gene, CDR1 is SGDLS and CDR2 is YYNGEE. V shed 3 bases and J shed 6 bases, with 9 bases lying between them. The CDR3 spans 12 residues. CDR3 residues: CASSAVGPEAFF. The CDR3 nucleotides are TGTGCCAGCAGCGCCGTCGGCCCTGAAGCTTTCTTT.

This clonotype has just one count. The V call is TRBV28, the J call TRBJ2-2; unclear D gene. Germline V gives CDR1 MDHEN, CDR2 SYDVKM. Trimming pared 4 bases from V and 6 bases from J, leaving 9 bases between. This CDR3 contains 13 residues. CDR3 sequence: CASSSPESGELFF. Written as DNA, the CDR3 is TGTGCCAGCAGTTCCCCGGAATCCGGGGAGCTGTTTTTT.

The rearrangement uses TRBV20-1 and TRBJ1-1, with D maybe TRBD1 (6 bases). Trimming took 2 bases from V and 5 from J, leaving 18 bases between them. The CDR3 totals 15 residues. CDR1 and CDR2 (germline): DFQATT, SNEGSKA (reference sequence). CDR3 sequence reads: CSARRFGGRWTEAFF. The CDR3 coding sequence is TGCAGTGCTAGAAGATTTGGGGGCCGGTGGACTGAAGCTTTCTTT.

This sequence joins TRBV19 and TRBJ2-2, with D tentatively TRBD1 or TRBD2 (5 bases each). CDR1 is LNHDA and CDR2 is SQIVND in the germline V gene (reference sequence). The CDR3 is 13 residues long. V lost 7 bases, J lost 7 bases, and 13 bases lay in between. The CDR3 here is CASIHGAHGELFF. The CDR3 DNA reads TGTGCCAGTATCCACGGGGCCCACGGGGAGCTGTTTTTT.

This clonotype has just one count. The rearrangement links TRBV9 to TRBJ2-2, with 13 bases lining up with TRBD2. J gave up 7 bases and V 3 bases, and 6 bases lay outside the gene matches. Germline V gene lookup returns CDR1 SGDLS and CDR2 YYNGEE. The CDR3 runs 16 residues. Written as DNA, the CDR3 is TGTGCCAGCAGCGCCGCCGGGACTAGCGGGGTCGGGGAGCTGTTTTTT. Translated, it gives CASSAAGTSGVGELFF.

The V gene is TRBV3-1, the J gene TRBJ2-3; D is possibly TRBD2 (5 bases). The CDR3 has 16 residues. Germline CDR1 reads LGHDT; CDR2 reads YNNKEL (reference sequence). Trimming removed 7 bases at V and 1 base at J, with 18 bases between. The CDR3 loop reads CASNTPGRRGTDTQYF. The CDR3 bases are TGTGCCAGCAACACTCCGGGGAGACGGGGCACAGATACGCAGTATTTT.

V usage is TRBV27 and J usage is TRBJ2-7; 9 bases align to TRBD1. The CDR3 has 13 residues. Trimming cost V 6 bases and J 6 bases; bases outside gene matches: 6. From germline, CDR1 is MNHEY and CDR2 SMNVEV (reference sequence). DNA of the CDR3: TGTGCCAGCAGATGGACAGGGGTAAGCGAGCAGTACTTC. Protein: CASRWTGVSEQYF.

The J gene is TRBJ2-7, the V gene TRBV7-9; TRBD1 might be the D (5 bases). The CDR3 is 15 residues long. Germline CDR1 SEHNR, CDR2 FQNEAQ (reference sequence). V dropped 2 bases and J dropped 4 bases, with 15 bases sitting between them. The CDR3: CASSLLDSESYEQYF. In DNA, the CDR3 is TGTGCCAGCAGCTTACTAGACAGCGAAAGTTACGAGCAGTACTTC. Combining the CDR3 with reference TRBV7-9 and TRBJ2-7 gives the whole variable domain DTGVSQNPRHKITKRGQNVTFRCDPISEHNRLYWYRQTLGQGPEFLTYFQNEAQLEKSRLLSDRFSAERPKGSFSTLEIQRTEQGDSAMYLCASSLLDSESYEQYFGPGTRLTVT.

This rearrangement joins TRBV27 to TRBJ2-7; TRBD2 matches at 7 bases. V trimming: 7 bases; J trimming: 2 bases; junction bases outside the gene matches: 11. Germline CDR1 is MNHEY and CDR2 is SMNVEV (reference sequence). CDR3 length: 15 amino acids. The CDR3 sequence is CASKFWGGETYEQYF. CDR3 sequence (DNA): TGTGCCAGCAAGTTTTGGGGGGGGGAAACCTACGAGCAGTACTTC.

CDR3 sequence reads: CASSDRVHGYTF. DNA of the CDR3: TGTGCCAGCAGCGACAGGGTCCATGGCTACACCTTC. The chain employs TRBV9 and TRBJ1-2; D may be TRBD1 (6 bases). CDR3 size: 12 residues. Germline V gives CDR1 SGDLS, CDR2 YYNGEE. Trimming shortened V by 3 bases and J by 6 bases, and 9 bases separated the two germline ends.

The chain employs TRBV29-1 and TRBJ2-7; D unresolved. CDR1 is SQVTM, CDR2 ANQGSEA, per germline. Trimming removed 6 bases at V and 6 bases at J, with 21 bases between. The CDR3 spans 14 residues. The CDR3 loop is CSVLSAEHPGEQYF. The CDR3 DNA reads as TGCAGCGTACTAAGTGCAGAGCACCCGGGCGAGCAGTACTTC.